These 13 T cell receptor beta chains were all obtained from the same sample, sequenced in a study of blood T cell repertoires in COVID-19 (TCRdb year 2020). Libraries were prepared through the immunoSEQ multiplex PCR assay. TCRdb limited this immuneACCESS table to in-frame rearrangements with V and J called. A share of clones is missing; checked studies link under half to unresolved V genes, and the rest is unexplained. The sample profile shows some 300,000 clones; about nine tenths of them were found once. The ten largest clones represent roughly 6% of the sample. The sample consisted of peripheral blood. These receptors all stem from a woman aged 50 to 60 with COVID-19, enrolled during active disease.

This clone was counted once. The rearrangement joins TRBV11-3 to TRBJ2-1; 10 bases align to TRBD2. From germline, CDR1 is SGHNT and CDR2 YENEEA. V dropped 8 bases and J dropped 4; count of bases not matched to a gene: 11. The CDR3 is 16 amino acids. The CDR3 region is CASATRGAGGYNEQFF. The CDR3 bases are TGTGCCAGCGCGACACGGGGAGCGGGAGGGTACAATGAGCAGTTCTTC.

The sample holds one count of this clone. V is TRBV5-4 and J is TRBJ2-3, with TRBD2 identical over 8 bases. The V segment lost 4 bases and the J segment 14 bases; nucleotides outside the gene matches: 9. CDR3 length equals 12 residues. CDR1 SGHNT and CDR2 YYREEE come from the germline V gene (reference sequence). The chain's CDR3 is CASSTPGLVPYF. CDR3 coding DNA: TGTGCCAGCAGCACCCCGGGACTAGTCCCGTATTTT.

This chain uses TRBV4-1 with TRBJ1-2; 9 nucleotides align to TRBD1. V was clipped by 0 bases and J by 7 bases; unmatched bases: 9. The CDR3 totals 16 residues. Germline CDR1 MGHRA, CDR2 YSYEKL. The CDR3: CASSQDAGQGMAGYTF. The DNA for the CDR3 is TGCGCCAGCAGCCAAGATGCTGGACAGGGGATGGCTGGCTACACCTTC.

The J gene is TRBJ2-3, the V gene TRBV18, with D possibly being TRBD2 (6 bases). Looked up from germline, CDR1 is KGHSH and CDR2 is LQKENI. V was trimmed by 5 bases and J by 2 bases, leaving 23 bases between them. The CDR3 has 18 residues. The CDR3 DNA reads TGTGCCAGCTCATCCTTACGCGTGGAGGGCTCCACCACAGATACGCAGTATTTT. Translated: CASSSLRVEGSTTDTQYF.

The chain is built from TRBV6-5 and TRBJ2-3, with D perhaps matching TRBD1 (6 bases). With 5 bases removed from V and 4 bases from J, the gap between germline ends came to 16 bases. Germline assignment: CDR1 MNHEY and CDR2 SVGAGI. This CDR3 is built from 15 residues. The CDR3 coding sequence is TGTGCCAGCAGTCGGATACAGGGATCGGCAGATACGCAGTATTTT. The encoded protein is CASSRIQGSADTQYF.

There are a few counts of this clone. This chain connects TRBV7-9 to TRBJ1-1, with TRBD1 identical over 7 bases. Germline V gives CDR1 SEHNR, CDR2 FQNEAQ (reference sequence). V dropped 6 bases and J dropped 6; count of bases not matched to a gene: 7. The CDR3 runs 13 residues. CDR3 DNA: TGTGCCAGCAGGTGGGGCGGGACAGCTGAAGCTTTCTTT. Its protein is CASRWGGTAEAFF.

This sequence joins TRBV18 and TRBJ2-2; no definite D call. CDR3 length equals 13 residues. Trimming left V 4 bases short and J 1 base short, with 4 bases between. Germline loops: CDR1 KGHSH, CDR2 LQKENI. In DNA, the CDR3 is TGTGCCAGCTCACTTAAGAACACCGGGGAGCTGTTTTTT. As protein: CASSLKNTGELFF.

V gene TRBV5-4 combines with J gene TRBJ2-1, with 8 bases identical to TRBD2. The CDR3 contains 15 residues. The germline CDR1 and CDR2 sequences are SGHNT and YYREEE (reference sequence). The V gene end was trimmed by 4 bases and the J gene end by 0 bases; junction bases not matched to a gene: 3. CDR3 in amino acids: CASSHLAGSYNEQFF. The CDR3 DNA reads TGTGCCAGCAGCCACCTAGCGGGCTCCTACAATGAGCAGTTCTTC.

This chain connects TRBV19 to TRBJ1-5, with D maybe TRBD1 (5 bases). V lost 7 bases and J lost 3, with 19 bases in between. The germline V gene encodes CDR1 LNHDA and CDR2 SQIVND (reference sequence). The CDR3 runs 16 residues. CDR3 coding DNA: TGTGCCAGTACATCCTTGGACGGGGGAAACAATCAGCCCCAGCATTTT. As protein: CASTSLDGGNNQPQHF.

The gene calls are TRBV9 and TRBJ2-7; 12 bases are shared with TRBD2. The germline gives CDR1 SGDLS, CDR2 YYNGEE. Trimming removed 0 bases from V and 4 bases from J; junction bases left unmatched: 11. This CDR3 has 18 amino acids. The CDR3 nucleotides read TGTGCCAGCAGCGTAGGGGATGTACTAGCGGGAGGTGGGTACGAGCAGTACTTC. Amino acids: CASSVGDVLAGGGYEQYF. Filled out from reference TRBV9 and TRBJ2-7, the complete variable domain reads DSGVTQTPKHLITATGQRVTLRCSPRSGDLSVYWYQQSLDQGLQFLIQYYNGEERAKGNILERFSAQQFPDLHSELNLSSLELGDSALYFCASSVGDVLAGGGYEQYFGPGTRLTVT.

The chain has TRBV10-1 and TRBJ2-1; D possibly corresponds to TRBD2 (6 bases). The germline V gene has CDR1 WNHNN and CDR2 SYGVQD (reference sequence). The CDR3 loop spans 15 amino acids. The V gene lost 4 bases and the J gene lost 4 bases, with 14 bases spanning the gap. The CDR3 loop is CASSGGGIGYNEQFF. CDR3 bases: TGCGCCAGCAGTGGCGGCGGGATCGGATACAATGAGCAGTTCTTC.

The V call is TRBV12-3 or TRBV12-4, the J call TRBJ1-1; D remains ambiguous. The CDR3 is 13 amino acids. Deletions cut 6 bases from V and 1 base from J, with 9 bases between. CDR3: CASSHPGNTEAFF. The CDR3, as DNA: TGTGCCAGCAGCCACCCGGGGAACACTGAAGCTTTCTTT.

DNA of the CDR3: TGTGCCAGCTCACCTGCAACAGGGGACTATGGCTACACCTTC. The encoded protein is CASSPATGDYGYTF. This chain joins TRBV18 and TRBJ1-2; TRBD1 matches at 7 bases. Germline V gene lookup returns CDR1 KGHSH and CDR2 LQKENI. The CDR3 runs 14 residues. Trimming took 3 bases from V and 3 from J; bases not matched to a gene: 4. The entire variable domain, with the rest obtained from reference TRBV18 and TRBJ1-2, is as follows: NAGVMQNPRHLVRRRGQEARLRCSPMKGHSHVYWYRQLPEEGLKFMVYLQKENIIDESGMPKERFSAEFPKEGPSILRIQQVVRGDSAAYFCASSPATGDYGYTFGSGTRLTVV.